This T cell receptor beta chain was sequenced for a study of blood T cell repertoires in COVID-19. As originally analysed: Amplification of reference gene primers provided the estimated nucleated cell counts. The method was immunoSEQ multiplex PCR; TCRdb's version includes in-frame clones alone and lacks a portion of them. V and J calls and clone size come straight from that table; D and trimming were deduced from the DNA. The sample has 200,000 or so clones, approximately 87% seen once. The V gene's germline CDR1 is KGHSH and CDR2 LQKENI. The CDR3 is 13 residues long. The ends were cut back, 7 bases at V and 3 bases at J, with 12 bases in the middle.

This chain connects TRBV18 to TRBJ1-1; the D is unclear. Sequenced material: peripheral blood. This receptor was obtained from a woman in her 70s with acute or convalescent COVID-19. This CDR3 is CASLTSLDTEAFF. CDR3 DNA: TGTGCCAGCTTAACTTCCCTGGACACTGAAGCTTTCTTT.